One sample yielded the 3 T cell receptor beta chains listed below, sequenced in a study of blood T cell repertoires in COVID-19. Measured with immunoSEQ multiplex PCR; TCRdb has only the in-frame clones, and not every one. The table has a few hundred thousand clones, around 87% seen once; the top ten hold 8% to 13%. The sample comprised peripheral blood. These receptors originate from a woman in her 30s with COVID-19, enrolled during active disease.

The chain couples TRBV19 to TRBJ1-2; 9 nucleotides match TRBD1. Germline CDR1 LNHDA, CDR2 SQIVND (reference sequence). The CDR3 length is 13 residues. With 1 base clipped from V and 6 bases from J, the junction kept 0 bases outside the gene matches. The CDR3 coding sequence is TGTGCCAGTAGTATAGGACAGGGGGATGGCTACACCTTC. It translates to CASSIGQGDGYTF.

V is TRBV2 and J is TRBJ2-5; D is unclear. The germline V gene has CDR1 SNHLY and CDR2 FYNNEI. This CDR3 comprises 12 residues. The V end was cut by 7 bases, the J end by 11 bases, with 17 bases between. CDR3 bases: TGTGCCAGCACCCCCGGAGTTGAGGCTCAGTACTTC. This encodes CASTPGVEAQYF. Full variable domain (missing parts from reference TRBV2 and TRBJ2-5): EPEVTQTPSHQVTQMGQEVILRCVPISNHLYFYWYRQILGQKVEFLVSFYNNEISEKSEIFDDQFSVERPDGSNFTLKIRSTKLEDSAMYFCASTPGVEAQYFGPGTRLLVL.

The chain uses TRBV9 and TRBJ2-2; 10 nucleotides match TRBD2. CDR1 and CDR2 from the germline V gene are SGDLS and YYNGEE. V was clipped by 6 bases and J by 0 bases; unmatched bases: 5. The CDR3 consists of 16 residues. The CDR3 region is CASTQGLATNTGELFF. As DNA, the CDR3 is TGTGCCAGCACCCAGGGACTAGCGACGAACACCGGGGAGCTGTTTTTT.